What follows are 15 T cell receptor beta chains derived from one specimen sequenced in a study of radiotherapy plus CTLA-4 blockade in lung cancer. TCRdb's copy holds only in-frame clones and misses some; the assay was immunoSEQ multiplex PCR. Altogether approximately 60,000 clones are present, 70% to 85% being singletons, with the ten largest covering 6.1%. This sample comprised peripheral blood, obtained from a patient treated with radiotherapy plus ipilimumab. The receptors here all came from a human donor with non-small cell lung cancer whose response to radiotherapy plus ipilimumab could not be evaluated.

The chain couples TRBV18 to TRBJ2-5; D uncertain. Germline assignment: CDR1 KGHSH and CDR2 LQKENI. The CDR3 totals 10 residues. Trimming stripped 10 bases from V and 3 bases from J, with 6 bases between. The CDR3 loop is CATAKETQYF. The CDR3, as DNA: TGTGCCACCGCGAAAGAGACCCAGTACTTC. Supplemented by reference TRBV18 and TRBJ2-5, the full variable domain reads NAGVMQNPRHLVRRRGQEARLRCSPMKGHSHVYWYRQLPEEGLKFMVYLQKENIIDESGMPKERFSAEFPKEGPSILRIQQVVRGDSAAYFCATAKETQYFGPGTRLLVL.

This clone was recorded a few times. The chain has TRBV19 and TRBJ2-5; 8 positions match TRBD2. The length of the CDR3 is 17 residues. In germline, CDR1 is LNHDA, CDR2 SQIVND (reference sequence). V shed 1 base, J shed 3 bases, and the junction held 10 bases outside the gene matches. CDR3 coding DNA: TGTGCCAGTAGTATAGTTCCCCAGGGAGCGGGAGAAGAGACCCAGTACTTC. Translated, it gives CASSIVPQGAGEETQYF.

The rearrangement uses TRBV7-2 and TRBJ1-5, with D tentatively TRBD1 (5 bases). Trimming stripped 4 bases from V and 6 bases from J, with 7 bases between. The V gene's germline CDR1 is SGHTA and CDR2 FQGNSA. The CDR3 totals 12 residues. CDR3 region: CASSYGGQPQHF. The CDR3 region has the DNA TGTGCCAGCAGCTACGGGGGTCAGCCCCAGCATTTT.

The V gene is TRBV5-4, the J gene TRBJ1-6, with TRBD1 as a possible D gene (6 bases). CDR1 and CDR2 (germline): SGHNT, YYREEE (reference sequence). V lost 4 bases and J 8 bases, leaving 13 bases between the germline ends. This CDR3 contains 14 residues. The DNA of the CDR3 is TGTGCCAGCAGCCCCCAAGGGGGGGATTCACCCCTCCACTTT. Amino acid sequence: CASSPQGGDSPLHF.

This clone was recorded once. The chain carries TRBV19 and TRBJ2-3; 7 bases align to TRBD2. The CDR3 length is 15 residues. J lost 1 base, V lost 3 bases, and 4 bases had no gene match. Germline V gene lookup returns CDR1 LNHDA and CDR2 SQIVND (reference sequence). For the CDR3, the DNA is TGTGCCAGTAGTATGGGGGGGTGGGGCACAGATACGCAGTATTTT. Encoded protein: CASSMGGWGTDTQYF.

The chain has TRBV19 and TRBJ1-5, with TRBD1 matching 8 bases. V shed 5 bases, J shed 1 base, and the junction held 4 bases outside the gene matches. This CDR3 has 15 amino acids. Germline V gene sequence: CDR1 LNHDA, CDR2 SQIVND (reference sequence). The CDR3 region has the DNA TGTGCCAGTAGTGAGGGACAGGTCAGCAATCAGCCCCAGCATTTT. Translated: CASSEGQVSNQPQHF.

This clone has a single count. This chain connects TRBV4-1 to TRBJ2-7; 7 bases are shared with TRBD2. This CDR3 comprises 13 residues. Germline V gives CDR1 MGHRA, CDR2 YSYEKL. With 1 base clipped from V and 5 bases from J, the junction kept 2 bases outside the gene matches. CDR3 bases: TGCGCCAGCAGCCAAGTGGGAGGGAACGAGCAGTACTTC. It specifies CASSQVGGNEQYF.

This clone appeared a few times. The rearrangement uses TRBV9 and TRBJ2-3; possible D gene TRBD2, 5 bases. The CDR3 is 15 residues long. From germline, CDR1 is SGDLS and CDR2 YYNGEE. The V gene lost 4 bases and the J gene lost 0 bases, with 12 bases spanning the gap. Here the CDR3 reads CASSPRWTSTDTQYF. The CDR3 DNA reads as TGTGCCAGCAGCCCAAGGTGGACTAGCACAGATACGCAGTATTTT. Looking up the rest from reference TRBV9 and TRBJ2-3 gives the full variable domain: DSGVTQTPKHLITATGQRVTLRCSPRSGDLSVYWYQQSLDQGLQFLIQYYNGEERAKGNILERFSAQQFPDLHSELNLSSLELGDSALYFCASSPRWTSTDTQYFGPGTRLTVL.

The rearrangement links TRBV19 to TRBJ2-7; 14 bases match TRBD2. The CDR3 covers 15 residues. V gave up 8 bases and J gave up 7 bases; unmatched junction bases: 10. Germline assignment: CDR1 LNHDA and CDR2 SQIVND (reference sequence). The CDR3 reads CASRQPGLAGEEQYF. The CDR3, as DNA: TGTGCCAGTCGTCAGCCGGGACTAGCGGGGGAAGAGCAGTACTTC.

The chain is built from TRBV7-8 and TRBJ1-1; D unresolved. Germline CDR1 is SGHVS and CDR2 is FQNEAQ. The CDR3 covers 12 residues. V lost 2 bases and J lost 8, with 9 bases in between. CDR3 in amino acids: CASSLPQSEAFF. The CDR3 DNA reads as TGTGCCAGCAGCTTACCACAGTCAGAAGCTTTCTTT.

This rearrangement joins TRBV19 to TRBJ1-4; TRBD1 might be the D (6 bases). The CDR3 runs 14 residues. V gave up 7 bases and J gave up 2 bases, with 11 bases separating them. Germline loops: CDR1 LNHDA, CDR2 SQIVND (reference sequence). This chain's CDR3 is CASTPQGTNEKLFF. The CDR3 DNA is TGTGCCAGTACCCCACAGGGCACTAATGAAAAACTGTTTTTT. Drawing the rest from reference TRBV19 and TRBJ1-4, the complete variable domain is DGGITQSPKYLFRKEGQNVTLSCEQNLNHDAMYWYRQDPGQGLRLIYYSQIVNDFQKGDIAEGYSVSREKKESFPLTVTSAQKNPTAFYLCASTPQGTNEKLFFGSGTQLSVL.

Only one count was recorded for this clone. This chain uses TRBV7-2 with TRBJ2-6; 7 bases map to TRBD2. V was clipped by 3 bases and J by 4 bases; unmatched bases: 3. Germline loops: CDR1 SGHTA, CDR2 FQGNSA. This CDR3 comprises 15 residues. CDR3 protein: CASSLGGGGANVLTF. CDR3 bases: TGTGCCAGCAGCTTGGGGGGGGGAGGGGCCAACGTCCTGACTTTC.

The rearrangement links TRBV28 to TRBJ2-2; no clear D gene. V lost 8 bases and J lost 3, with 4 bases in between. Germline lookup yields CDR1 MDHEN and CDR2 SYDVKM. This CDR3 comprises 11 residues. CDR3 residues: CASRDTGELFF. The CDR3 DNA sequence: TGTGCCAGCCGGGACACCGGGGAGCTGTTTTTT.

The chain uses TRBV18 and TRBJ1-2; perhaps TRBD1 as D (6 bases). V lost 2 bases and J lost 6, with 13 bases in between. The CDR3 length is 14 residues. CDR1 and CDR2 (germline): KGHSH, LQKENI. CDR3 DNA: TGTGCCAGCTCACCAAGGCAGGGGTTCAATGGCTACACCTTC. Amino acid sequence: CASSPRQGFNGYTF.

The chain couples TRBV4-2 to TRBJ1-1; TRBD1 is a possible D gene (5 bases). V was shortened by 1 base and J by 6 bases, with 9 bases between the two germline ends. Germline CDR1 is LGHNA and CDR2 is YNFKEQ. The CDR3 loop spans 13 amino acids. The CDR3 here is CASSQGQFPEAFF. CDR3 nucleotides: TGTGCCAGCAGCCAAGGACAGTTCCCTGAAGCTTTCTTT.